The sequence of this T cell receptor beta chain was determined in a study of blood T cell repertoires in COVID-19. Assay used: immunoSEQ multiplex PCR; TCRdb lists only in-frame clones, some missing. The sample records some 150,000 clones, around three quarters being singletons. The sequence was collected from a man at least 80 years old with acute or convalescent COVID-19. Sequencing was done on a sample of peripheral blood.

The chain's CDR3 is CASSQDRTGGYTF. In DNA form, the CDR3 reads TGCGCCAGCAGCCAAGATCGCACGGGGGGCTACACCTTC. This chain uses TRBV4-3 with TRBJ1-2; D gene unclear. The CDR3 covers 13 residues. The germline gives CDR1 LGHNA, CDR2 YSLEER. Deletions cut 0 bases from V and 8 bases from J, with 10 bases between.